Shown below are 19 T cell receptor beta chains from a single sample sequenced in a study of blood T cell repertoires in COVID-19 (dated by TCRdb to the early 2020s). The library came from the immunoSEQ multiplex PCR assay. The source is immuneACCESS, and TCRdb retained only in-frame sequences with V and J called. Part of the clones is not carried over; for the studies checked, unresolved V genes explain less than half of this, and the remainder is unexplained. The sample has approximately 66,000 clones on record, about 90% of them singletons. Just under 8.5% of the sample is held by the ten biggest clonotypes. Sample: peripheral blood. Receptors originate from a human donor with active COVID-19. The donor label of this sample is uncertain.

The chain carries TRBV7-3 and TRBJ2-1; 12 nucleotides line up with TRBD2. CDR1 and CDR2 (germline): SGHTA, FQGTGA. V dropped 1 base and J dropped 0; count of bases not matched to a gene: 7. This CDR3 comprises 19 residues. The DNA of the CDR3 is TGTGCCAGCAGCTTAAGCCCTAGCGGGGGGGTCCCCTCCTACAATGAGCAGTTCTTC. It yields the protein CASSLSPSGGVPSYNEQFF.

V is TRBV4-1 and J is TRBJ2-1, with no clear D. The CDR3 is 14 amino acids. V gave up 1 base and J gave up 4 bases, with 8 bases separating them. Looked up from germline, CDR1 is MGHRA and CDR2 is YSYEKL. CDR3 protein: CASSQVSRYNEQFF. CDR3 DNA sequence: TGCGCCAGCAGCCAAGTTTCCAGGTACAATGAGCAGTTCTTC.

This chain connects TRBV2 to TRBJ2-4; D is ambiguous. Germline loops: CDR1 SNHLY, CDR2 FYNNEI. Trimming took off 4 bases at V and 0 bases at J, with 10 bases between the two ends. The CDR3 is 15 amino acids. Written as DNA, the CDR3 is TGTGCCAGCAGTGTCATATTACTAGCCAAAAACATTCAGTACTTC. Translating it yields CASSVILLAKNIQYF.

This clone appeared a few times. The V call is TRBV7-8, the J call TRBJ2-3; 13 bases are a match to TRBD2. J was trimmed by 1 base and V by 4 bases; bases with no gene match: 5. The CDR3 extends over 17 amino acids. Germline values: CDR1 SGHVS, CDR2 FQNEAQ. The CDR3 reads CASSSLAGGRGTDTQYF. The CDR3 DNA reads TGTGCCAGCAGCTCACTAGCGGGAGGGAGGGGCACAGATACGCAGTATTTT.

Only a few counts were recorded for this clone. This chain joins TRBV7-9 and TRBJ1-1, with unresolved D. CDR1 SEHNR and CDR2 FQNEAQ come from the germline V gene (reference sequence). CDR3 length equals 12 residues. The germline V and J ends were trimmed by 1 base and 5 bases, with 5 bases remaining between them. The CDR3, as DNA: TGTGCCAGCAGCTTAGATAGAACTGAAGCTTTCTTT. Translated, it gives CASSLDRTEAFF.

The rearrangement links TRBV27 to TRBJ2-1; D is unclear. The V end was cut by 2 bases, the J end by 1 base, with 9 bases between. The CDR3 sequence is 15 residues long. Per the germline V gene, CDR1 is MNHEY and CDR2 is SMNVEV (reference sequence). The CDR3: CASSLMALSYNEQFF. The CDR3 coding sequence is TGTGCCAGCAGTTTAATGGCACTATCCTACAATGAGCAGTTCTTC.

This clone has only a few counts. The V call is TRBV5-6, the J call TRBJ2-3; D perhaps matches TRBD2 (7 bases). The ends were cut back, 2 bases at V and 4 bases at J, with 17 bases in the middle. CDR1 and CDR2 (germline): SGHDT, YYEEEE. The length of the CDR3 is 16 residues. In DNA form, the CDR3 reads TGTGCCAGCAGCTTTGGGACGGGGGGCTTCGCAGATACGCAGTATTTT. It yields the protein CASSFGTGGFADTQYF.

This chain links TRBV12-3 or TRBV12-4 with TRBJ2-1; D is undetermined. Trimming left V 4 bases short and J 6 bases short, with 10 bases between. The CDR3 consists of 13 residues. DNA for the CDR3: TGTGCCAGCAGTTCACCGGTTACCAATGAGCAGTTCTTC. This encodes CASSSPVTNEQFF.

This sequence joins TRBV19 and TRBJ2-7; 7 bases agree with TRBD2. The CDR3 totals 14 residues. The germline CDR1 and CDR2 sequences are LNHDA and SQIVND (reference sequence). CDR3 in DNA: TGTGCTACCCGGGAGGCGGGAGACACCTACGAGCAGTACTTC. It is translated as CATREAGDTYEQYF.

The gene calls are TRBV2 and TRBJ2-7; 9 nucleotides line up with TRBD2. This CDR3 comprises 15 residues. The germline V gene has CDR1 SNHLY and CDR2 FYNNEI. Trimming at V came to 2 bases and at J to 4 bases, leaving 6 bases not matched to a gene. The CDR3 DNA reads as TGTGCCAGCAGTGAACGGCTAGCGGGATTGTACGAGCAGTACTTC. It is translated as CASSERLAGLYEQYF.

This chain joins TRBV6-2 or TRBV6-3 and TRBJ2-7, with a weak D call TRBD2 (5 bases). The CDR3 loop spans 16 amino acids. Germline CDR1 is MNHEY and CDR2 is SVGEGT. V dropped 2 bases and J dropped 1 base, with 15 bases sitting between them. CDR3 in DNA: TGTGCCAGCAGTTACCCTATAGGACTGCGTTCCTACGAGCAGTACTTC. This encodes CASSYPIGLRSYEQYF.

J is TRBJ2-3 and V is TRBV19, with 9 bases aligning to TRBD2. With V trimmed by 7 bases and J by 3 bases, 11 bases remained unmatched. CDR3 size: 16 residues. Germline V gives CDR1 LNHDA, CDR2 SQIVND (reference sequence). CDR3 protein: CASMRNAGGLTDTQYF. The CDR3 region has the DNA TGTGCCAGTATGCGGAATGCGGGGGGGCTAACAGATACGCAGTATTTT.

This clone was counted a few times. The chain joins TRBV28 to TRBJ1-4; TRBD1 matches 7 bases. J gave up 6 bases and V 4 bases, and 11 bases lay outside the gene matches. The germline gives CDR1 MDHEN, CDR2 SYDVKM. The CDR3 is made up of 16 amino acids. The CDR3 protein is CASSWSTGVWDEKLFF. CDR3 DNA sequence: TGTGCCAGCAGTTGGTCTACAGGGGTATGGGATGAAAAACTGTTTTTT.

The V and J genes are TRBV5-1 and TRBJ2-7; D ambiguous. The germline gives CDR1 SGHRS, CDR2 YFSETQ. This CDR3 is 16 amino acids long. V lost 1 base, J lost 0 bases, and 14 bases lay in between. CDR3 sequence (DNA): TGCGCCAGCAGCTTGAACAGAGTACAGAGCTCCTACGAGCAGTACTTC. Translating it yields CASSLNRVQSSYEQYF.

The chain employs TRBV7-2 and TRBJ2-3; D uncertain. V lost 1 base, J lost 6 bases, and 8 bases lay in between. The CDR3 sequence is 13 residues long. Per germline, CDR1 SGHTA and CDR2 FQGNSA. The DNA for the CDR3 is TGTGCCAGCAGCTTAGTCTCCGGGGATACGCAGTATTTT. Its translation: CASSLVSGDTQYF.

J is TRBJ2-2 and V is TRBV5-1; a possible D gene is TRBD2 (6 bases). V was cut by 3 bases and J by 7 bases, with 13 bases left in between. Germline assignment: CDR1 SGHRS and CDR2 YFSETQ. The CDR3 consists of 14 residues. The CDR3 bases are TGCGCCAGCAGCTCGGAGGGAGTGGTCGGGGAGCTGTTTTTT. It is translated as CASSSEGVVGELFF.

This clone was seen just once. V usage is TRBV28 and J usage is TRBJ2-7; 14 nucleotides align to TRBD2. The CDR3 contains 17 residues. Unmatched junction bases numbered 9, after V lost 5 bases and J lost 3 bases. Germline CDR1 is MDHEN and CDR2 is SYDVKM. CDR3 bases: TGTGCCAGCAGTATCGGGACTAGCGGGAGAAAGAACTACGAGCAGTACTTC. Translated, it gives CASSIGTSGRKNYEQYF. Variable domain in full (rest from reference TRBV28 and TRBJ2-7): DVKVTQSSRYLVKRTGEKVFLECVQDMDHENMFWYRQDPGLGLRLIYFSYDVKMKEKGDIPEGYSVSREKKERFSLILESASTNQTSMYLCASSIGTSGRKNYEQYFGPGTRLTVT.

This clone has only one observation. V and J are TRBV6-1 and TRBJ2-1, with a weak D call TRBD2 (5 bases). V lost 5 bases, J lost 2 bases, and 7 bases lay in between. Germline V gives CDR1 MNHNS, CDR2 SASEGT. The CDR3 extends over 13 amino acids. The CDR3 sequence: CASSPGTYNEQFF. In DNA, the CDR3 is TGTGCCAGCAGTCCCGGGACCTACAATGAGCAGTTCTTC.

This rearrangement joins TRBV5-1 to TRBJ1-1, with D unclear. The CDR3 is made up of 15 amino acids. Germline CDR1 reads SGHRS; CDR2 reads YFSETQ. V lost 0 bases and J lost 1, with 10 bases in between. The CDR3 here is CASSLVEQQNTEAFF. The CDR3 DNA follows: TGCGCCAGCAGCTTGGTGGAACAGCAGAACACTGAAGCTTTCTTT.